A single sample is the source of the 25 T cell receptor beta chains below, sequenced in a study of control samples from healthy donors and cancer patients. Some clones are missing from TCRdb's copy, which holds only in-frame ones; the method was immunoSEQ multiplex PCR. There are some 64,000 clones in the sample; approximately 87% occur only once, and over 2% lies in the top ten. Sequencing used PBMCs. These receptors all stem from a woman in her forties or fifties with head and neck cancer.

The chain combines TRBV7-2 with TRBJ2-7, with 8 bases lining up with TRBD2. CDR1 is SGHTA and CDR2 is FQGNSA in the germline V gene. The CDR3 contains 17 residues. With V trimmed by 1 base and J by 1 base, 9 bases remained unmatched. CDR3 coding DNA: TGTGCCAGCAGCTTAGGGACTAGCAACCTTCGGTCCTACGAGCAGTACTTC. This sequence encodes CASSLGTSNLRSYEQYF.

The chain has TRBV6-2 or TRBV6-3 and TRBJ1-6; D not certain. The CDR3 has 17 amino acids. V gave up 2 bases and J gave up 6 bases, with 17 bases separating them. Germline V lookup: CDR1 MNHEY, CDR2 SVGEGT. The CDR3 sequence: CASSYNHRTARNSPLHF. The CDR3 DNA is TGTGCCAGCAGTTACAATCATCGCACGGCACGTAATTCACCCCTCCACTTT.

This chain connects TRBV7-6 to TRBJ1-1; D remains ambiguous. The germline CDR1 and CDR2 sequences are SGHVS and FNYEAQ. V lost 3 bases and J lost 1, with 6 bases in between. The CDR3 spans 13 residues. Here the CDR3 DNA reads TGTGCCAGCAGCTTGAAACAGAACACTGAAGCTTTCTTT. Translation: CASSLKQNTEAFF.

The rearrangement uses TRBV7-9 and TRBJ2-1, with 7 bases lining up with TRBD1. Germline V gene data show CDR1 as SEHNR and CDR2 as FQNEAQ (reference sequence). Trimming removed 7 bases from V and 5 bases from J; junction bases left unmatched: 11. The CDR3 totals 15 residues. DNA for the CDR3: TGTGCCAGCATCCTGACAGCAGGGGGAAACAATGAGCAGTTCTTC. As protein: CASILTAGGNNEQFF.

V usage is TRBV4-3 and J usage is TRBJ2-7; TRBD1 aligns across 12 bases. Germline lookup yields CDR1 LGHNA and CDR2 YSLEER. The CDR3 is 17 residues long. J lost 6 bases, V lost 6 bases, and 15 bases had no gene match. The CDR3 DNA is TGCGCCAGCAGACACATTAGGGTACGGGACAGGGGGCCCGAGCAGTACTTC. It is translated as CASRHIRVRDRGPEQYF.

This chain links TRBV18 with TRBJ1-1; 7 bases are a match to TRBD1. V dropped 3 bases and J dropped 6; count of bases not matched to a gene: 4. CDR1 is KGHSH and CDR2 is LQKENI in the germline V gene. CDR3 size: 13 residues. The DNA of the CDR3 is TGTGCCAGCTCACCTGACAGGGACGCTGAAGCTTTCTTT. Amino acids: CASSPDRDAEAFF.

The J gene is TRBJ2-1, the V gene TRBV24-1; 8 bases agree with TRBD1. V lost 3 bases, J lost 8 bases, and 8 bases stayed unmatched. CDR1 and CDR2 from the germline V gene are KGHDR and SFDVKD. This CDR3 is 15 amino acids long. The chain's CDR3 is CATSDPRTGLDEQFF. DNA for the CDR3: TGTGCCACCAGTGATCCTCGGACAGGGTTGGATGAGCAGTTCTTC.

This clone was seen more than once but under ten times. The chain is built from TRBV5-5 and TRBJ2-2; the match to TRBD1 covers 9 bases. Germline V gene data show CDR1 as SGHKS and CDR2 as YYEKEE (reference sequence). Trimming removed 2 bases from V and 7 bases from J; junction bases left unmatched: 9. The CDR3 length is 16 residues. The CDR3 DNA follows: TGTGCCAGCAGCTTCACAGCGGGACAGGGTGTCGGGGAGCTGTTTTTT. It translates to CASSFTAGQGVGELFF.

V is TRBV28 and J is TRBJ2-2; D is possibly TRBD1 (6 bases). The CDR3 length is 15 residues. Per the germline V gene, CDR1 is MDHEN and CDR2 is SYDVKM. V gave up 1 base and J gave up 5 bases, with 11 bases separating them. The CDR3 nucleotides are TGTGCCAGCAGTTTATACAGGGTAGGGACCGGGGAGCTGTTTTTT. It specifies CASSLYRVGTGELFF.

The rearrangement joins TRBV5-5 to TRBJ1-5, with TRBD1 matching over 9 bases. The CDR3 contains 17 residues. Trimming took 4 bases from V and 1 from J; bases not matched to a gene: 9. The germline V gene has CDR1 SGHKS and CDR2 YYEKEE (reference sequence). The CDR3 DNA reads as TGTGCCAGCAGCCCCGGGACAGGGTCTATCAGCAATCAGCCCCAGCATTTT. Translated: CASSPGTGSISNQPQHF. The variable domain in full, with the rest retrieved from reference TRBV5-5 and TRBJ1-5, is DAGVTQSPTHLIKTRGQQVTLRCSPISGHKSVSWYQQVLGQGPQFIFQYYEKEERGRGNFPDRFSARQFPNYSSELNVNALLLGDSALYLCASSPGTGSISNQPQHFGDGTRLSIL.

This clone has more than one count but fewer than ten. V gene TRBV30 combines with J gene TRBJ2-2, with 8 positions matching TRBD1. The CDR3 length is 16 residues. Germline CDR1 is GTSNPN and CDR2 is SVGIG (reference sequence). J gave up 3 bases and V 4 bases, and 10 bases lay outside the gene matches. CDR3 nucleotide sequence: TGTGCCTGGATTCCAGGGGGCGCCACGTACACCGGGGAGCTGTTTTTT. Translated: CAWIPGGATYTGELFF.

J is TRBJ2-2 and V is TRBV18; TRBD2 might be the D (5 bases). Germline CDR1 and CDR2: KGHSH and LQKENI. Trimming took 3 bases from V and 0 from J, leaving 14 bases between them. The CDR3 consists of 17 residues. The CDR3, as DNA: TGTGCCAGCTCACCGGACTCAGGACCCGCGAACACCGGGGAGCTGTTTTTT. It translates to CASSPDSGPANTGELFF.

The gene calls are TRBV20-1 and TRBJ1-4; D unresolved. This CDR3 is 11 amino acids long. Germline-derived CDR1 and CDR2 are DFQATT and SNEGSKA (reference sequence). The V end lost 2 bases, the J end lost 8 bases, and 6 bases lay between the germline ends. CDR3 region: CSARLREKLFF. For the CDR3, the DNA is TGCAGTGCTAGACTTCGGGAAAAACTGTTTTTT.

The chain links TRBV6-6 to TRBJ1-5, with a possible D match to TRBD1 (5 bases). Germline V gene lookup returns CDR1 MNHNY and CDR2 SVGAGI (reference sequence). Trimming stripped 2 bases from V and 4 bases from J, with 15 bases between. This CDR3 is built from 16 residues. The CDR3, as DNA: TGTGCCAGCAGTTACCCCGACGGGGGAGGAAATCAGCCCCAGCATTTT. Its translation: CASSYPDGGGNQPQHF.

CDR3 sequence reads: CATSRARQGPQSGYTF. The CDR3 region has the DNA TGTGCCACCAGCAGAGCCAGACAGGGGCCGCAGTCTGGCTACACCTTC. The rearrangement links TRBV15 to TRBJ1-2; 8 bases align to TRBD1. Germline V gives CDR1 LNHNV, CDR2 YYDKDF (reference sequence). V gave up 1 base and J gave up 7 bases; unmatched junction bases: 11. The CDR3 totals 16 residues.

The J gene is TRBJ2-5, the V gene TRBV29-1; a possible D gene is TRBD1 (5 bases). Trimming shortened V by 3 bases and J by 5 bases, and 13 bases separated the two germline ends. CDR3 size: 13 residues. Germline V lookup: CDR1 SQVTM, CDR2 ANQGSEA. The CDR3 DNA reads TGCAGCGTTGAGTCAGGGTTCCGTGAGACCCAGTACTTC. Residues: CSVESGFRETQYF.

The CDR3 here is CASRKLEYSNQPQHF. The CDR3 DNA reads TGTGCCAGTAGAAAACTCGAATATAGCAATCAGCCCCAGCATTTT. V gene TRBV19 combines with J gene TRBJ1-5, with no clear D. The germline V gene has CDR1 LNHDA and CDR2 SQIVND (reference sequence). The V and J ends lost 6 bases and 0 bases respectively, with 12 bases between them. The CDR3 extends over 15 amino acids.

J is TRBJ2-2 and V is TRBV12-3 or TRBV12-4, with 10 bases matching TRBD2. V lost 7 bases to trimming and J lost 8 bases; unmatched junction nucleotides: 4. This CDR3 spans 13 amino acids. The CDR3 loop reads CASNERGGGELFF. Written as DNA, the CDR3 is TGTGCCAGCAACGAGCGGGGGGGAGGGGAGCTGTTTTTT.

The V call is TRBV5-6, the J call TRBJ1-1; no clear D gene. Between the trimmed V and J ends, which lost 2 bases and 0 bases, there was a span of 8 bases. The CDR3 covers 14 residues. The germline V gene encodes CDR1 SGHDT and CDR2 YYEEEE. For the CDR3, the DNA is TGTGCCAGCAGCTTCCGACGAATGAACACTGAAGCTTTCTTT. Residues: CASSFRRMNTEAFF.

V usage is TRBV6-2 or TRBV6-3 and J usage is TRBJ2-1; 9 nucleotides match TRBD2. Per the germline V gene, CDR1 is MNHEY and CDR2 is SVGEGT. Trimming removed 2 bases from V and 7 bases from J; junction bases left unmatched: 6. The CDR3 extends over 15 amino acids. CDR3 sequence reads: CASSYGGGAENEQFF. The DNA for the CDR3 is TGTGCCAGCAGTTACGGCGGGGGGGCTGAGAATGAGCAGTTCTTC.

The V gene is TRBV5-1, the J gene TRBJ1-6; TRBD1 matches 8 bases. CDR3 length: 17 residues. Trimming at V came to 3 bases and at J to 6 bases, leaving 11 bases not matched to a gene. CDR1 and CDR2 (germline): SGHRS, YFSETQ. The DNA for the CDR3 is TGCGCCAGCAGCTGGACCGCAGGGGGCGCGAGTAATTCACCCCTCCACTTT. It translates to CASSWTAGGASNSPLHF.

The chain employs TRBV10-3 and TRBJ1-5; D gene ambiguous. Per the germline V gene, CDR1 is ENHRY and CDR2 is SYGVKD. This CDR3 comprises 13 residues. Trimming removed 11 bases from V and 2 bases from J, with 13 bases in between. This CDR3 reads CAVQEGGNQPQHF. DNA of the CDR3: TGTGCCGTCCAGGAGGGAGGCAATCAGCCCCAGCATTTT.

This sequence joins TRBV6-1 and TRBJ1-3; D ambiguous. The V end was cut by 3 bases, the J end by 0 bases, with 6 bases between. CDR1 and CDR2 (germline): MNHNS, SASEGT. The CDR3 consists of 14 residues. This chain's CDR3 is CASSDSTSGNTIYF. DNA of the CDR3: TGTGCCAGCAGTGACAGCACCTCTGGAAACACCATATATTTT.

The chain carries TRBV20-1 and TRBJ2-3; D is perhaps TRBD1 or TRBD2 (5 bases each). V lost 3 bases and J lost 3, with 19 bases in between. CDR3 length: 16 amino acids. Germline V gene lookup returns CDR1 DFQATT and CDR2 SNEGSKA (reference sequence). The CDR3 spells CSASPIARDPTDTQYF. As DNA, the CDR3 is TGCAGTGCTAGTCCTATTGCCCGGGACCCGACAGATACGCAGTATTTT.

In DNA form, the CDR3 reads TGTGCCAGTAGTATAGTAGGGTCTGGGGGCAATCAGCCCCAGCATTTT. It is translated as CASSIVGSGGNQPQHF. The chain combines TRBV19 with TRBJ1-5; D remains unclear. The CDR3 loop spans 16 amino acids. V was clipped by 1 base and J by 2 bases, with 12 bases between them. The germline CDR1 and CDR2 sequences are LNHDA and SQIVND (reference sequence).